The rows below give T cell receptor beta chains drawn from one sample of a study of CD8+ T cells in alopecia areata. Generated by immunoSEQ multiplex PCR, the TCRdb table keeps only in-frame clones and is missing some. The sample carries 190,000 or so clones, roughly 62% recorded once. Sequenced here: CD8+ T cells sorted from blood, sampled at week 24, from a patient treated with tofacitinib. The receptors come from a human donor with alopecia areata. CDR3s include the opening cysteine and the closing phenylalanine or tryptophan. D genes are given only for firm matches. Size is stated for part of the rows, as once, few or many counts, or as a class when the clone is expanded.

d_gene: NA
j_gene: TRBJ2-7
v_gene: TRBV29-1
abundance: NA
CDR3nt: TGCAGCGTAATAATTGGGCAGGGGTCCTTCTCCTACGAGCAGTACTTC
CDR3aa: CSVIIGQGSFSYEQYF

d_gene: NA
j_gene: TRBJ1-2
v_gene: TRBV11-2
abundance: NA
CDR3nt: TGTGCCAGCAGCCCGGGACGGTTTTCGTTCAGCTATGGCTACACCTTC
CDR3aa: CASSPGRFSFSYGYTF

d_gene: NA
j_gene: TRBJ2-3
v_gene: TRBV5-1
abundance: NA
CDR3nt: TGCGCCAGCAGAGGCAGCACAGATACGCAGTATTTT
CDR3aa: CASRGSTDTQYF

d_gene: TRBD1
j_gene: TRBJ2-1
v_gene: TRBV13
abundance: NA
CDR3nt: TGTGCCAGCAGCTTAGGCGGGACAGGGATTTACAATGAGCAGTTCTTC
CDR3aa: CASSLGGTGIYNEQFF

d_gene: NA
j_gene: TRBJ2-2
v_gene: TRBV30
abundance: NA
CDR3nt: TGTGCCTGGAGTGTTCAGAGGAACACCGGGGAGCTGTTTTTT
CDR3aa: CAWSVQRNTGELFF

d_gene: NA
j_gene: TRBJ2-1
v_gene: TRBV7-9
abundance: NA
CDR3nt: TGTGCCAGCAGCTTAGAACAAGCACACAATGAGCAGTTCTTC
CDR3aa: CASSLEQAHNEQFF

d_gene: TRBD1
j_gene: TRBJ2-5
v_gene: TRBV5-6
abundance: NA
CDR3nt: TGTGCCAGCAGCTACGGGACAGTTCAAGAGACCCAGTACTTC
CDR3aa: CASSYGTVQETQYF

d_gene: NA
j_gene: TRBJ2-7
v_gene: TRBV23-1
abundance: NA
CDR3nt: TGCGCCAGCAGACGGCCGGGGCTTTCAAGCTCCTACGAGCAGTACTTC
CDR3aa: CASRRPGLSSSYEQYF

d_gene: TRBD1
j_gene: TRBJ2-4
v_gene: TRBV28
abundance: NA
CDR3nt: TGTGCCAGCCTGGGATCCTACCGACAGGGGGCGATAGCCAAAAACATTCAGTACTTC
CDR3aa: CASLGSYRQGAIAKNIQYF

d_gene: NA
j_gene: TRBJ2-7
v_gene: TRBV6-6
abundance: NA
CDR3nt: TGTGCCAGCAGTTACAGACCAGGGGGGGTCTACGAGCAGTACTTC
CDR3aa: CASSYRPGGVYEQYF

d_gene: NA
j_gene: TRBJ2-3
v_gene: TRBV30
abundance: NA
CDR3nt: TGTGCCTGGAGTGTACAAGTGGATACGCAGTATTTT
CDR3aa: CAWSVQVDTQYF

d_gene: NA
j_gene: TRBJ1-1
v_gene: TRBV29-1
abundance: NA
CDR3nt: TGCAGCGTGGGGGCTGAAGCTTTCTTT
CDR3aa: CSVGAEAFF

d_gene: TRBD1
j_gene: TRBJ1-2
v_gene: TRBV13
abundance: NA
CDR3nt: TGTGCCAGCAGCTTAGAGGACAGGCCAGGGTACACCTTC
CDR3aa: CASSLEDRPGYTF

d_gene: NA
j_gene: TRBJ1-4
v_gene: TRBV30
abundance: few
CDR3nt: TGTGCCTGGAGTCCGCCAGGAGAGGATGAAAAACTGTTTTTT
CDR3aa: CAWSPPGEDEKLFF

d_gene: NA
j_gene: TRBJ2-7
v_gene: TRBV30
abundance: NA
CDR3nt: TGTGCCTGGAGCCTAGGACAGCGCTACGAGCAGTACTTC
CDR3aa: CAWSLGQRYEQYF

d_gene: NA
j_gene: TRBJ2-3
v_gene: TRBV5-1
abundance: NA
CDR3nt: TGCGCCAGCAGCGGGGCCGGCGGGGGCCCGGATACGCAGTATTTT
CDR3aa: CASSGAGGGPDTQYF

d_gene: NA
j_gene: TRBJ2-3
v_gene: TRBV6-1
abundance: NA
CDR3nt: TGTGCCAGCAGTGAAGGGGGACGGCACACAGATACGCAGTATTTT
CDR3aa: CASSEGGRHTDTQYF

d_gene: TRBD1
j_gene: TRBJ1-2
v_gene: TRBV5-6
abundance: NA
CDR3nt: TGTGCCAGCAGCTATGGGACAGCCGGTGTTGGCTATGGCTACACCTTC
CDR3aa: CASSYGTAGVGYGYTF

d_gene: TRBD1
j_gene: TRBJ2-7
v_gene: TRBV27
abundance: few
CDR3nt: TGTGCCAGCAGTCCAGGGACAGGACCGATTGAGCAGTACTTC
CDR3aa: CASSPGTGPIEQYF

d_gene: NA
j_gene: TRBJ1-1
v_gene: TRBV27
abundance: NA
CDR3nt: TGTGCCAGCAGTTTAGGGCAGGGGAACACTGAAGCTTTCTTT
CDR3aa: CASSLGQGNTEAFF

d_gene: NA
j_gene: TRBJ2-2
v_gene: TRBV6-1
abundance: NA
CDR3nt: TGTGCCAATGAGGGAACAGCCGGGGAGCTGTTTTTT
CDR3aa: CANEGTAGELFF

d_gene: NA
j_gene: TRBJ1-1
v_gene: TRBV30
abundance: NA
CDR3nt: TGTGCCTGGAGTGTAGGACAGAGCCTTGAAGCTTTCTTT
CDR3aa: CAWSVGQSLEAFF

d_gene: NA
j_gene: TRBJ1-5
v_gene: TRBV19
abundance: NA
CDR3nt: TGTGCCACCAGTGGGGTTAGCAATCAGCCCCAGCATTTT
CDR3aa: CATSGVSNQPQHF

d_gene: NA
j_gene: TRBJ1-6
v_gene: TRBV15
abundance: NA
CDR3nt: TGTGCCACCGGAGCGAGGGCTAATAATTCACCCCTCCACTTT
CDR3aa: CATGARANNSPLHF

d_gene: NA
j_gene: TRBJ1-2
v_gene: TRBV6-1
abundance: once
CDR3nt: TGTGCCAGCAGTGGCCCTCAGGGTCCCGATAACTATGGCTACACCTTC
CDR3aa: CASSGPQGPDNYGYTF

d_gene: NA
j_gene: TRBJ1-5
v_gene: TRBV4-1
abundance: few
CDR3nt: TGCGCCAGCAGCCTTCAGGGGCTGAATCAGCCCCAGCATTTT
CDR3aa: CASSLQGLNQPQHF

d_gene: TRBD1
j_gene: TRBJ2-2
v_gene: TRBV30
abundance: NA
CDR3nt: TGTGCCTGGACCGGAACCTCTACAGGGGGCTGGGGGAGCGGGGAGCTGTTTTTT
CDR3aa: CAWTGTSTGGWGSGELFF

d_gene: TRBD1
j_gene: TRBJ2-7
v_gene: TRBV27
abundance: NA
CDR3nt: TGTGCCAGCAGTTCGGGACAGCACTTCGAGCAGTACTTC
CDR3aa: CASSSGQHFEQYF

d_gene: NA
j_gene: TRBJ1-1
v_gene: TRBV2
abundance: few
CDR3nt: TGTGCCACCTCTGACGTGAACACTGAAGCTTTCTTT
CDR3aa: CATSDVNTEAFF

d_gene: TRBD1
j_gene: TRBJ2-2
v_gene: TRBV18
abundance: NA
CDR3nt: TGTGCCAGCTCACCAACAGGGGCCTCCGGGGAGCTGTTTTTT
CDR3aa: CASSPTGASGELFF

d_gene: NA
j_gene: TRBJ1-1
v_gene: TRBV29-1
abundance: few
CDR3nt: TGCAGCGTTTCTCCGGGGCCTAATGAAGCTTTCTTT
CDR3aa: CSVSPGPNEAFF

d_gene: TRBD1
j_gene: TRBJ2-5
v_gene: TRBV7-9
abundance: NA
CDR3nt: TGTGCCAGCAGCTCCCGACAGGGGGCTGTTGAGACCCAGTACTTC
CDR3aa: CASSSRQGAVETQYF

d_gene: TRBD1
j_gene: TRBJ1-1
v_gene: TRBV10-2
abundance: once
CDR3nt: TGCGCCAGCAGTGAGTTTAGGACAGGGTATACTGAAGCTTTCTTT
CDR3aa: CASSEFRTGYTEAFF

d_gene: TRBD1
j_gene: TRBJ2-7
v_gene: TRBV9
abundance: NA
CDR3nt: TGTGCCAGCAGCGTAGGACAGGGGGCCTACGAGCAGTACTTC
CDR3aa: CASSVGQGAYEQYF

d_gene: NA
j_gene: TRBJ1-2
v_gene: TRBV5-6
abundance: few
CDR3nt: TGTGCCAGCAGCTTGGGGGGTTCCGGCGACTACACCTTC
CDR3aa: CASSLGGSGDYTF

d_gene: NA
j_gene: TRBJ1-2
v_gene: TRBV7-9
abundance: few
CDR3nt: TGTGCCAGCAGCTTAGGGAATACAGGCTATGGCTACACCTTC
CDR3aa: CASSLGNTGYGYTF

d_gene: NA
j_gene: TRBJ2-7
v_gene: TRBV25-1
abundance: NA
CDR3nt: TGTGCCAGCAAGGTGTCTTCCTACGAGCAGTACTTC
CDR3aa: CASKVSSYEQYF

d_gene: NA
j_gene: TRBJ1-1
v_gene: TRBV7-9
abundance: few
CDR3nt: TGTGCCAGCAGCTTATTTGAGAGACAGATTGAAGCTTTCTTT
CDR3aa: CASSLFERQIEAFF

d_gene: NA
j_gene: TRBJ1-2
v_gene: TRBV7-6
abundance: NA
CDR3nt: TGTGCCAGCAGTGTCGGACAGTCTGGGGATGGCTACACCTTC
CDR3aa: CASSVGQSGDGYTF

d_gene: TRBD1
j_gene: TRBJ1-5
v_gene: TRBV6-5
abundance: NA
CDR3nt: TGTGCCAGCAGAAGACAGGGGAATCAGCCCCAGCATTTT
CDR3aa: CASRRQGNQPQHF

d_gene: TRBD1
j_gene: TRBJ1-2
v_gene: TRBV30
abundance: NA
CDR3nt: TGTGCCTGGTCGACAGGGAGTATGGCCTATGGCTACACCTTC
CDR3aa: CAWSTGSMAYGYTF